This T cell receptor beta chain was found in a study of blood T cell repertoires in COVID-19. On the study more broadly: Samples representing acute and convalescent COVID-19 were sourced from the United States, Italy and Spain.

V dropped 4 bases and J dropped 3 bases, with 6 bases sitting between them. The germline gives CDR1 SQVTM, CDR2 ANQGSEA. The CDR3 length is 11 residues. The age range of participants was about 18 to 100 years, with residence in 20 to 25 US areas. Original data processing: How many nucleated cells were present was estimated from reference gene primer amplification. Sequencing was performed with immunoSEQ multiplex PCR; in TCRdb, only in-frame clones are kept and a portion is missing. The V and J calls and clone size come from that table; D and trimming were worked out from the DNA. The top ten clones hold 2.5% to 3% of a sample with 250,000 to 350,000 clones, roughly 90% of them seen once.

The chain is built from TRBV29-1 and TRBJ1-1, with a weak D call TRBD1 (5 bases). This clonotype originated in a woman between 45 and 60 years old who had recovered from COVID-19. The sequencing sample was made of PBMCs or T cells enriched from blood (not recorded which). The CDR3 is CSVGRDTEAFF. The DNA of the CDR3 is TGCAGCGTTGGCAGGGACACTGAAGCTTTCTTT.